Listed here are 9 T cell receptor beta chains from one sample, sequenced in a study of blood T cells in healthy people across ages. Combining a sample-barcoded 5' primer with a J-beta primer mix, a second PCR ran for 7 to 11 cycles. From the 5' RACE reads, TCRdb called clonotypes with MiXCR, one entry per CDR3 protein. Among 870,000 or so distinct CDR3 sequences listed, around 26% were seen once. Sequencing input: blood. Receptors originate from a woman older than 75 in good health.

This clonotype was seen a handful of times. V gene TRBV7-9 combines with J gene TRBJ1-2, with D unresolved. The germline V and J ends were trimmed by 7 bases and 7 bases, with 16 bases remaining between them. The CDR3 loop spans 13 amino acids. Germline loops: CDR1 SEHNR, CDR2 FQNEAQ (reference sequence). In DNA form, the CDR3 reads TGTGCCAGCAACGTGTTGGGTAGCAGTGGCTACACCTTC. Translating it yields CASNVLGSSGYTF.

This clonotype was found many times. As DNA, the CDR3 is TGTGCCAGCAGCCAAGATTTCAGCAATCAGCCCCAGCATTTT. Amino acid sequence: CASSQDFSNQPQHF. The genes are TRBV3-1 and TRBJ1-5; D is unresolved. Germline V lookup: CDR1 LGHDT, CDR2 YNNKEL (reference sequence). This CDR3 has 14 residues. V dropped 0 bases and J dropped 1 base, with 4 bases sitting between them.

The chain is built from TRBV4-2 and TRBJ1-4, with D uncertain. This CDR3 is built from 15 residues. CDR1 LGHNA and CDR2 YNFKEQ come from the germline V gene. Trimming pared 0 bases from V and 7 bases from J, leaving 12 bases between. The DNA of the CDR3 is TGTGCCAGCAGCCAAGAAGAAGTCCCTATTGAAAAACTGTTTTTT. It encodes CASSQEEVPIEKLFF.

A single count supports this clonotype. The CDR3 DNA sequence: TGTGCCAGCAGTTACTCGCGGCTAGCGGGGGGGCAAGACTACAATGAGCAGTTCTTC. It specifies CASSYSRLAGGQDYNEQFF. The gene calls are TRBV6-5 and TRBJ2-1; TRBD2 matches 12 bases. V lost 0 bases, J lost 3 bases, and 9 bases stayed unmatched. The CDR3 contains 19 residues. CDR1 and CDR2 from the germline V gene are MNHEY and SVGAGI.

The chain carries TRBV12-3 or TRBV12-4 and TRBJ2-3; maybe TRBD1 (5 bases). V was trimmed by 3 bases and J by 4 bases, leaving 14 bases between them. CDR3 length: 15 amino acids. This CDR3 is CASSFIPGRADTQYF. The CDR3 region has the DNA TGTGCCAGCAGTTTTATCCCAGGGCGAGCAGATACGCAGTATTTT.

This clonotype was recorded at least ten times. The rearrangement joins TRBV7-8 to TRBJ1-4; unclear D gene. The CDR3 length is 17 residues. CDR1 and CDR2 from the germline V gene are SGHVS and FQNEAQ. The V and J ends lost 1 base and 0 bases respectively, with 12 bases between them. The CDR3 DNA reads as TGTGCCAGCAGCTTAGGTCTAAGTTTTGCAACTAATGAAAAACTGTTTTTT. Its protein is CASSLGLSFATNEKLFF.

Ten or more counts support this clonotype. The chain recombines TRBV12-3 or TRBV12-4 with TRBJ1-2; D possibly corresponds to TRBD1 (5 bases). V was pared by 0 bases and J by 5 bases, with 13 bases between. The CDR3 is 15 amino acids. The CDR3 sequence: CASSLAGASLYGYTF. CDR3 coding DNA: TGTGCCAGCAGTTTAGCAGGGGCTTCCCTTTATGGCTACACCTTC.

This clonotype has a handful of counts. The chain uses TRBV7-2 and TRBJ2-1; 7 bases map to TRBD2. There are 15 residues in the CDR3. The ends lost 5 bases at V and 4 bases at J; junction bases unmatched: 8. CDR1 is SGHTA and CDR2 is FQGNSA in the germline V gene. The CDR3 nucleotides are TGTGCCAGCAGCCCTACCGCGGGAGCATACAATGAGCAGTTCTTC. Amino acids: CASSPTAGAYNEQFF.

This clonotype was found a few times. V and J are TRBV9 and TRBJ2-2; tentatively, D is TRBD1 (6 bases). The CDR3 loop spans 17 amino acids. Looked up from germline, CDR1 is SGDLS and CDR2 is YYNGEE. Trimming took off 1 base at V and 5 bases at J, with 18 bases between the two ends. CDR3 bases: TGTGCCAGCAGCGTACTCAGGGGTGGGGGTGCGACCGGGGAGCTGTTTTTT. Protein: CASSVLRGGGATGELFF.